Listed below are T cell receptor beta chains from one sample, sequenced in a study of blood T cell repertoires in COVID-19. Method: immunoSEQ multiplex PCR; TCRdb's copy keeps in-frame clones and lacks some. The table lists 120,000 or so clones, around 83% of them singletons, with about 15% in the top ten. The sequencing input was peripheral blood. These TCRs come from a woman aged 45-65 years with acute or convalescent COVID-19. CDR3s include the opening cysteine and the closing phenylalanine or tryptophan. The order of the fields is clone size, V gene, J gene, D gene, CDR3 DNA, CDR3 protein. A D gene is named only where the DNA matches it firmly. Size is omitted from some rows. Given values are once, few, many or a class for expanded clones.

clone_size: -; v_call: TRBV7-9; j_call: TRBJ2-7; d_call: TRBD1; cdr3_nt: TGTGCCAGCAGCAACCGGACAGGGATGAGAGGCGAGCAGTACTTC; cdr3_aa: CASSNRTGMRGEQYF
clone_size: -; v_call: TRBV3-1/TRBV3-2; j_call: TRBJ1-2; d_call: -; cdr3_nt: TGTGCCAGCAGCCAGGAGACAGGAATCTATGGCTACACCTTC; cdr3_aa: CASSQETGIYGYTF
clone_size: few; v_call: TRBV12-3/TRBV12-4; j_call: TRBJ1-1; d_call: -; cdr3_nt: TGTGCCAGCAGTTTCTCAGGGTACACTGAAGCTTTCTTT; cdr3_aa: CASSFSGYTEAFF
clone_size: few; v_call: TRBV7-8; j_call: TRBJ2-3; d_call: TRBD2; cdr3_nt: TGTGCCAGCAGCTCACCCGGGACTAGCGGGATGTCAGATACGCAGTATTTT; cdr3_aa: CASSSPGTSGMSDTQYF
clone_size: -; v_call: TRBV30; j_call: TRBJ1-1; d_call: -; cdr3_nt: TGTGCCTGGAGTGGGCAGGTGGGGGGTCAAGCTTTCTTT; cdr3_aa: CAWSGQVGGQAFF
clone_size: -; v_call: TRBV15; j_call: TRBJ1-2; d_call: -; cdr3_nt: TGTGCCACCAGCAGAGGCGACCGGGATGCGGATGGCTACACCTTC; cdr3_aa: CATSRGDRDADGYTF
clone_size: few; v_call: TRBV7-6; j_call: TRBJ1-4; d_call: TRBD1; cdr3_nt: TGTGCCAGCAGCTTGGTGGGACAGGGGGGTGAAAAACTGTTTTTT; cdr3_aa: CASSLVGQGGEKLFF
clone_size: once; v_call: TRBV6-2/TRBV6-3; j_call: TRBJ2-1; d_call: TRBD1; cdr3_nt: TGTGCCAGCAGTTCCCCAACGACAGGGGGCTTCTACAATGAGCAGTTCTTC; cdr3_aa: CASSSPTTGGFYNEQFF
clone_size: -; v_call: TRBV28; j_call: TRBJ1-6; d_call: -; cdr3_nt: TGTGCCAGCAGTCCGACGGACAGTACTAAGGGTAACGTGGAGAACTCACCCCTCCACTTT; cdr3_aa: CASSPTDSTKGNVENSPLHF
clone_size: -; v_call: TRBV20-1; j_call: TRBJ2-2; d_call: TRBD2; cdr3_nt: TGCAGTGCTAGTTCGGGGGGGGACACCGGGGAGCTGTTTTTT; cdr3_aa: CSASSGGDTGELFF
clone_size: -; v_call: TRBV5-5; j_call: TRBJ1-3; d_call: -; cdr3_nt: TGTGCCAGCAGCTTTGTTTTGAGGGGGAACACCATATATTTT; cdr3_aa: CASSFVLRGNTIYF
clone_size: -; v_call: TRBV27; j_call: TRBJ1-2; d_call: TRBD1; cdr3_nt: TGTGCCAGCAAGCACCGGGACAGAATTGATGGCTACACCTTC; cdr3_aa: CASKHRDRIDGYTF
clone_size: -; v_call: TRBV9; j_call: TRBJ2-2; d_call: TRBD1; cdr3_nt: TGTGCCAGCAGCGTAGCTGGGACAGGGAACACCGGGGAGCTGTTTTTT; cdr3_aa: CASSVAGTGNTGELFF
clone_size: -; v_call: TRBV30; j_call: TRBJ1-5; d_call: -; cdr3_nt: TGTGCCTGGAGCGTAGGGGGAAAAAGCCAGCCCCAGCATTTT; cdr3_aa: CAWSVGGKSQPQHF
clone_size: -; v_call: TRBV19; j_call: TRBJ1-5; d_call: TRBD1; cdr3_nt: TGTGCCAGTAGTATGGGACAGGGGGTGGCCCTACTTTTTGGTCAGCCCCAGCATTTT; cdr3_aa: CASSMGQGVALLFGQPQHF
clone_size: -; v_call: TRBV7-2; j_call: TRBJ1-3; d_call: -; cdr3_nt: TGTGCCAGCAGCCCCGTCCAGGGAGGCGGTCAGGGAAACACCATATATTTT; cdr3_aa: CASSPVQGGGQGNTIYF
clone_size: -; v_call: TRBV7-9; j_call: TRBJ1-1; d_call: TRBD1; cdr3_nt: TGTGCCAGCAGCGCCCCCCCAGGCGGACAGGGGGCGTACGAAGCTTTCTTT; cdr3_aa: CASSAPPGGQGAYEAFF
clone_size: -; v_call: TRBV4-2; j_call: TRBJ2-2; d_call: -; cdr3_nt: TGTGCCAGCAGCCAAAGGGGGGGGGCCGACACCGGGGAGCTGTTTTTT; cdr3_aa: CASSQRGGADTGELFF
clone_size: -; v_call: TRBV24-1; j_call: TRBJ1-1; d_call: -; cdr3_nt: TGTGCCACCAGTCGGGGGAACACTGAAGCTTTCTTT; cdr3_aa: CATSRGNTEAFF
clone_size: once; v_call: TRBV6-5; j_call: TRBJ1-4; d_call: -; cdr3_nt: TGTGCCAGCAGTTTAGTCGTCGGAGGGACTAATGAAAAACTGTTTTTT; cdr3_aa: CASSLVVGGTNEKLFF
clone_size: -; v_call: TRBV5-8; j_call: TRBJ2-3; d_call: -; cdr3_nt: TGTGCCAGCAGCTTGGGGGGGCCCGGGGATACGCAGTATTTT; cdr3_aa: CASSLGGPGDTQYF
clone_size: -; v_call: TRBV19; j_call: TRBJ1-5; d_call: -; cdr3_nt: TGTGCCAGTAGTATGGGCCAGGGGTTTAATCAGCCCCAGCATTTT; cdr3_aa: CASSMGQGFNQPQHF
clone_size: -; v_call: TRBV7-2; j_call: TRBJ1-4; d_call: TRBD1; cdr3_nt: TGTGCCAGCAGCTTTGGACAGGGGATCGTAGAAAAACTGTTTTTT; cdr3_aa: CASSFGQGIVEKLFF
clone_size: -; v_call: TRBV10-3; j_call: TRBJ1-2; d_call: -; cdr3_nt: TGTGCCATATCTGACACTGTCTATGGCTACACCTTC; cdr3_aa: CAISDTVYGYTF
clone_size: few; v_call: TRBV2; j_call: TRBJ2-2; d_call: -; cdr3_nt: TGTGCCAGCAGTGAAGGACAGCGCTTTAACACCGGGGAGCTGTTTTTT; cdr3_aa: CASSEGQRFNTGELFF
clone_size: -; v_call: TRBV21-1; j_call: TRBJ1-2; d_call: -; cdr3_nt: TGTGCCAGCAGCAAGGGGCATTTCACCACCCATGGCTACACCTTC; cdr3_aa: CASSKGHFTTHGYTF
clone_size: once; v_call: TRBV2; j_call: TRBJ2-2; d_call: -; cdr3_nt: TGTGCCAGCAGTGAGGTGCAGGGTTGGGCCGGGGAGCTGTTTTTT; cdr3_aa: CASSEVQGWAGELFF
clone_size: -; v_call: TRBV19; j_call: TRBJ2-7; d_call: TRBD2; cdr3_nt: TGTGCCAGTACCACGTCCCGGGGGGGCTCCTACGAGCAGTACTTC; cdr3_aa: CASTTSRGGSYEQYF
clone_size: -; v_call: TRBV29-1; j_call: TRBJ1-2; d_call: TRBD1; cdr3_nt: TGCAGCGTTGAAGACCCGGACAGGGTGGATGGCTACACCTTC; cdr3_aa: CSVEDPDRVDGYTF
clone_size: -; v_call: TRBV6-1; j_call: TRBJ1-3; d_call: -; cdr3_nt: TGTGCCAGCAGTGAATGGTTTCTAGGGGGAGCTGGGAACACCATATATTTT; cdr3_aa: CASSEWFLGGAGNTIYF
clone_size: -; v_call: TRBV29-1; j_call: TRBJ1-2; d_call: TRBD1; cdr3_nt: TGCAGCGTGGGACAGGCGACCGCTAACTATGGCTACACCTTC; cdr3_aa: CSVGQATANYGYTF
clone_size: -; v_call: TRBV29-1; j_call: TRBJ1-4; d_call: -; cdr3_nt: TGCAGCGTTGAAGTGCAGGGAGAAAAACTGTTTTTT; cdr3_aa: CSVEVQGEKLFF
clone_size: -; v_call: TRBV18; j_call: TRBJ2-7; d_call: TRBD1; cdr3_nt: TGTGCCAGCTCATATGGACAGGGAGCCTACGAGCAGTACTTC; cdr3_aa: CASSYGQGAYEQYF
clone_size: -; v_call: TRBV3-1/TRBV3-2; j_call: TRBJ1-1; d_call: -; cdr3_nt: TGTGCCAGTACAGGGACCACTGAAGCTTTCTTT; cdr3_aa: CASTGTTEAFF
clone_size: -; v_call: TRBV9; j_call: TRBJ2-7; d_call: TRBD1; cdr3_nt: TGTGCCAGCACCCCGGGACAGGGAGGTCTCACCTACGAGCAGTACTTC; cdr3_aa: CASTPGQGGLTYEQYF
clone_size: -; v_call: TRBV9; j_call: TRBJ1-5; d_call: -; cdr3_nt: TGTGCCAGCAGCGTTGACATTAGCAATCAGCCCCAGCATTTT; cdr3_aa: CASSVDISNQPQHF
clone_size: -; v_call: TRBV9; j_call: TRBJ2-3; d_call: -; cdr3_nt: TGTGCCAGCAGCGTAGGAATAGGACTCAATACGCAGTATTTT; cdr3_aa: CASSVGIGLNTQYF
clone_size: few; v_call: TRBV9; j_call: TRBJ1-1; d_call: TRBD1; cdr3_nt: TGTGCCAGCAGCGTAATGGGGCAGGGGGACACTGAAGCTTTCTTT; cdr3_aa: CASSVMGQGDTEAFF
clone_size: few; v_call: TRBV30; j_call: TRBJ1-6; d_call: -; cdr3_nt: TGTGCCTGTGGACAGAATAATTCACCCCTCCACTTT; cdr3_aa: CACGQNNSPLHF
clone_size: -; v_call: TRBV5-6; j_call: TRBJ2-1; d_call: -; cdr3_nt: TGTGCCAGCAGCTTGCCGGGGGGCACGGATGAGCAGTTCTTC; cdr3_aa: CASSLPGGTDEQFF
clone_size: -; v_call: TRBV12-3/TRBV12-4; j_call: TRBJ1-1; d_call: -; cdr3_nt: TGTGCCAGCAGAACACAGGGATGGGATGAAGCTTTCTTT; cdr3_aa: CASRTQGWDEAFF
clone_size: few; v_call: TRBV9; j_call: TRBJ1-1; d_call: TRBD1; cdr3_nt: TGTGCCAGCAGCGCAGGGACAGTGAACACTGAAGCTTTCTTT; cdr3_aa: CASSAGTVNTEAFF
clone_size: once; v_call: TRBV12-5; j_call: TRBJ2-3; d_call: TRBD1; cdr3_nt: TGTGCTAGTGGTTTGGGCGAACAGGGGGCTGGCACAGATACGCAGTATTTT; cdr3_aa: CASGLGEQGAGTDTQYF
clone_size: -; v_call: TRBV12-3/TRBV12-4; j_call: TRBJ1-6; d_call: TRBD1; cdr3_nt: TGTGCCAGCCGGACAGGTTCAAATTCACCCCTCCACTTT; cdr3_aa: CASRTGSNSPLHF
clone_size: few; v_call: TRBV12-3/TRBV12-4; j_call: TRBJ1-4; d_call: -; cdr3_nt: TGTGCCATCAGGGCGGGTAATAATGAAAAACTGTTTTTT; cdr3_aa: CAIRAGNNEKLFF
clone_size: -; v_call: TRBV2; j_call: TRBJ1-2; d_call: TRBD1; cdr3_nt: TGTGCCAGCAGCCTAGGACAGGTCGTGAACTATGGCTACACCTTC; cdr3_aa: CASSLGQVVNYGYTF
clone_size: once; v_call: TRBV2; j_call: TRBJ1-2; d_call: -; cdr3_nt: TGTGCCAGCAGACAGGGCTATGGCTACACCTTC; cdr3_aa: CASRQGYGYTF
clone_size: -; v_call: TRBV25-1; j_call: TRBJ1-1; d_call: TRBD1; cdr3_nt: TGTGCCACCAGGACAGGGAAGGACACTGAAGCTTTCTTT; cdr3_aa: CATRTGKDTEAFF
clone_size: -; v_call: TRBV9; j_call: TRBJ2-2; d_call: TRBD1; cdr3_nt: TGTGCCAGCAGCGTCGGACAGGACACCGGGGAGCTGTTTTTT; cdr3_aa: CASSVGQDTGELFF
clone_size: -; v_call: TRBV9; j_call: TRBJ2-2; d_call: -; cdr3_nt: TGTGCCAGCAGCGCCAGCAGGTACACCGGGGAGCTGTTTTTT; cdr3_aa: CASSASRYTGELFF
clone_size: -; v_call: TRBV30; j_call: TRBJ1-1; d_call: TRBD1; cdr3_nt: TGTGCCTGGTGGGACAGGGTATCCCCCGCTTTCTTT; cdr3_aa: CAWWDRVSPAFF
clone_size: -; v_call: TRBV10-3; j_call: TRBJ1-1; d_call: -; cdr3_nt: TGTGCCATCAGTGATGGACAGAGTCTTGGTAACGAAGAAGCTTTCTTT; cdr3_aa: CAISDGQSLGNEEAFF
clone_size: -; v_call: TRBV30; j_call: TRBJ1-5; d_call: -; cdr3_nt: TGTGCCTGGAGTGGGAGTCGCAATCAGCCCCAGCATTTT; cdr3_aa: CAWSGSRNQPQHF
clone_size: -; v_call: TRBV25-1; j_call: TRBJ1-2; d_call: -; cdr3_nt: TGTGCCAGCAGGGCAGGGATCTCTGGCTACACCTTC; cdr3_aa: CASRAGISGYTF